This record covers a single T cell receptor (beta chain). Through Arm-PCR of CDR3 regions and iRepertoire HTBI primers, TCR beta libraries were built. Original processing methods: More than 55 TRBV and approximately 13 TRBJ segments were identified across samples. TCRdb re-called the multiplex PCR reads with MiXCR, one entry per CDR3 protein. TCRdb's processing, not the authors' own work, is the source of the V and J calls. The sample yields 500,000 or so distinct CDR3 sequences, more than 15% seen once. The sample comes from a study of regulatory T cells in long-lasting Graves disease. Study at large: Prior antithyroid drug treatment in newly diagnosed Graves' patients lasted under 3 months.

Time point reported: newly diagnosed GD, antithyroid drugs for less than 3 months. With RNA extracted from PBMCs as input, the TCR library was made. These data are also associated with another study on T cells in Graves' hyperthyroidism and ophthalmopathy. Per that paper: Graves' hyperthyroidism is called stable when ophthalmopathy does not progress within 18 months.

The specimen comprised peripheral blood mononuclear cells (PBMCs), sampled at new diagnosis, from a patient treated with antithyroid drugs. This clonotype was sampled from a woman aged 40-65 years with Graves disease.

The CDR3 region is CASSLELEGSQYF. CDR3 sequence (DNA): TGTGCCAGCAGTCTTGAACTGGAAGGGTCGCAGTATTTT. V and J are TRBV6-2 or TRBV6-3 and TRBJ2-3, with no clear D. The CDR3 runs 13 residues. V shed 5 bases and J shed 10 bases, with 16 bases lying between them. Germline V CDR1 and CDR2: MNHEY, SVGEGT.